The 32 T cell receptor beta chains below come from one sample, sequenced in a study of T cells in Graves' hyperthyroidism and ophthalmopathy. Amplification of TCR beta CDR3 regions used RNA as the template. The HTBI primer set was used in a first-round RT-PCR of the TCR CDR3. Each CDR3 protein gets one entry after TCRdb re-called the multiplex PCR reads with MiXCR. The sample shows 300,000 to 500,000 distinct CDR3 sequences, around an eighth of them seen only once. Specimen: blood. These receptor sequences come from a man in his fifties or sixties with Graves' ophthalmopathy.

This clonotype was detected many times. V usage is TRBV30 and J usage is TRBJ1-1; the D is unclear. CDR3 length: 11 amino acids. With 0 bases removed from V and 10 bases from J, the gap between germline ends came to 9 bases. Per the germline V gene, CDR1 is GTSNPN and CDR2 is SVGIG (reference sequence). CDR3 in amino acids: CAWSVQSLAFF. DNA for the CDR3: TGTGCCTGGAGTGTACAAAGTTTAGCTTTCTTT.

This chain connects TRBV19 to TRBJ1-5; D is undetermined. The CDR3 extends over 15 amino acids. The germline gives CDR1 LNHDA, CDR2 SQIVND (reference sequence). V was cut by 5 bases and J by 5 bases, with 16 bases left in between. The CDR3: CASSAGKATYQPQHF. The CDR3 bases are TGTGCCAGTAGTGCGGGGAAAGCCACCTATCAGCCCCAGCATTTT. The complete variable domain, with remaining parts taken from reference TRBV19 and TRBJ1-5, reads DGGITQSPKYLFRKEGQNVTLSCEQNLNHDAMYWYRQDPGQGLRLIYYSQIVNDFQKGDIAEGYSVSREKKESFPLTVTSAQKNPTAFYLCASSAGKATYQPQHFGDGTRLSIL.

The chain uses TRBV27 and TRBJ1-6, with D perhaps matching TRBD1 (5 bases). V shed 5 bases and J shed 0 bases, with 11 bases lying between them. The CDR3 has 16 residues. Per germline, CDR1 MNHEY and CDR2 SMNVEV (reference sequence). CDR3 loop: CASSTRQSSYNSPLHF. The CDR3, as DNA: TGTGCCAGCAGTACCCGACAGAGCTCCTATAATTCACCCCTCCACTTT.

There are a few counts of this clonotype. V usage is TRBV10-3 and J usage is TRBJ2-7, with 7 bases that match TRBD1. Germline CDR1 reads ENHRY; CDR2 reads SYGVKD. Trimming at V came to 2 bases and at J to 2 bases, leaving 0 bases not matched to a gene. This CDR3 is built from 13 residues. The CDR3 region is CAISEQGAYEQYF. The DNA of the CDR3 is TGTGCCATCAGTGAGCAGGGGGCCTACGAGCAGTACTTC.

This clonotype was seen many times. The chain is built from TRBV15 and TRBJ2-1, with TRBD2 identical over 7 bases. The V and J ends lost 5 bases and 9 bases, in that order; junction bases with no gene match: 16. This CDR3 is 16 amino acids long. Germline lookup yields CDR1 LNHNV and CDR2 YYDKDF (reference sequence). CDR3 DNA: TGTGCCACCAGCGGTTCTGGCGGGAGAAAAGCCGGTGAGCAGTTCTTC. It translates to CATSGSGGRKAGEQFF.

The sample holds many counts of this clonotype. This sequence joins TRBV3-1 and TRBJ2-7; 9 nucleotides line up with TRBD2. J gave up 2 bases and V 1 base, and 3 bases lay outside the gene matches. Germline V CDR1 and CDR2: LGHDT, YNNKEL (reference sequence). The CDR3 runs 15 residues. In DNA form, the CDR3 reads TGTGCCAGCAGCCAAGGGGGACTAGCCGCCTACGAGCAGTACTTC. Translating it yields CASSQGGLAAYEQYF.

At least ten counts were recorded for this clonotype. CDR3 loop: CASSPIPYNEQFF. Here the CDR3 DNA reads TGTGCCAGCAGTCCGATCCCCTACAATGAGCAGTTCTTC. The chain combines TRBV14 with TRBJ2-1; no clear D. The V and J ends lost 6 bases and 2 bases respectively, with 8 bases between them. Germline CDR1 SGHDN, CDR2 FVKESK. This CDR3 region has 13 residues.

This clonotype has a count of ten or more. V is TRBV6-1 and J is TRBJ2-1; 7 positions agree with TRBD2. The V gene end was trimmed by 6 bases and the J gene end by 4 bases; junction bases not matched to a gene: 15. The germline gives CDR1 MNHNS, CDR2 SASEGT. This CDR3 spans 17 amino acids. CDR3 residues: CASSSSRLAEPYNEQFF. CDR3 in DNA: TGTGCCAGCAGCTCAAGTCGTCTAGCGGAACCATACAATGAGCAGTTCTTC.

This clonotype was seen a handful of times. The chain carries TRBV5-5 and TRBJ2-1; 8 bases align to TRBD2. With 5 bases clipped from V and 10 bases from J, the junction kept 14 bases outside the gene matches. Germline V gene sequence: CDR1 SGHKS, CDR2 YYEKEE (reference sequence). This CDR3 is built from 15 residues. CDR3 residues: CASSWGSGISGEQFF. In DNA, the CDR3 is TGTGCCAGCAGTTGGGGTAGCGGGATCTCGGGGGAGCAGTTCTTC.

In its sample, this clonotype was seen many times. The rearrangement links TRBV28 to TRBJ2-7; the match to TRBD2 covers 7 bases. CDR1 and CDR2 (germline): MDHEN, SYDVKM. The CDR3 is 15 residues long. With 5 bases clipped from V and 2 bases from J, the junction kept 9 bases outside the gene matches. The CDR3 sequence: CASSKPAGVAYEQYF. Written as DNA, the CDR3 is TGTGCCAGCAGTAAGCCGGCGGGAGTTGCCTACGAGCAGTACTTC.

The chain links TRBV27 to TRBJ2-1; 9 positions match TRBD1. The CDR3 loop spans 15 amino acids. With 4 bases clipped from V and 7 bases from J, the junction kept 8 bases outside the gene matches. Germline CDR1 reads MNHEY; CDR2 reads SMNVEV (reference sequence). The CDR3 bases are TGTGCCAGCAGTTACCGGGACAGGGCCCCTAATGAGCAGTTCTTC. Residues: CASSYRDRAPNEQFF.

The CDR3 loop is CASRGDSEKLFF. The CDR3 DNA reads as TGTGCCAGCAGGGGGGACAGCGAAAAACTGTTTTTT. The V and J genes are TRBV25-1 and TRBJ1-4; 7 bases match TRBD1. V was pared by 6 bases and J by 8 bases, with 3 bases of the junction left unmatched. Germline loops: CDR1 MGHDK, CDR2 SYGVNS. This CDR3 comprises 12 residues.

This clonotype was detected ten times or more. V gene TRBV18 combines with J gene TRBJ2-1; unclear D gene. Trimming took 4 bases from V and 6 from J, leaving 7 bases between them. The CDR3 runs 12 residues. Germline CDR1 KGHSH, CDR2 LQKENI. The CDR3 bases are TGTGCCAGCTCACAAAACAGCAATGAGCAGTTCTTC. Its translation: CASSQNSNEQFF.

This clonotype occurred a few times. The chain uses TRBV7-9 and TRBJ1-2; D is unclear. Trimming took off 5 bases at V and 2 bases at J, with 12 bases between the two ends. The CDR3 consists of 14 residues. Germline V lookup: CDR1 SEHNR, CDR2 FQNEAQ (reference sequence). The CDR3 reads CASSHNGGNYGYTF. Written as DNA, the CDR3 is TGTGCCAGCAGCCATAACGGCGGCAACTATGGCTACACCTTC.

This clonotype was seen ten or more times. The gene calls are TRBV28 and TRBJ1-5, with D unclear. Trimming cost V 6 bases and J 2 bases, with 8 bases left between them. CDR3 length: 13 amino acids. Germline CDR1 reads MDHEN; CDR2 reads SYDVKM. Written as DNA, the CDR3 is TGTGCCAGCAGACGGACGGGCAATCAGCCCCAGCATTTT. This translates into CASRRTGNQPQHF.

The V and J genes are TRBV5-6 and TRBJ2-5, with TRBD2 identical over 11 bases. Germline CDR1 is SGHDT and CDR2 is YYEEEE. J lost 5 bases, V lost 6 bases, and 12 bases had no gene match. This CDR3 spans 16 amino acids. The CDR3 loop reads CASTIIPTSGIETQYF. DNA of the CDR3: TGTGCCAGCACTATAATTCCGACTAGCGGGATTGAGACCCAGTACTTC.

The sample holds many counts of this clonotype. The chain couples TRBV12-3 or TRBV12-4 to TRBJ2-5, with D maybe TRBD2 (6 bases). V dropped 5 bases and J dropped 0 bases, with 10 bases sitting between them. The CDR3 runs 14 residues. This chain's CDR3 is CASSNSGHQETQYF. The CDR3 DNA sequence: TGTGCCAGCAGTAATAGCGGTCACCAAGAGACCCAGTACTTC.

This clonotype was recorded at least ten times. V gene TRBV11-2 combines with J gene TRBJ2-7; 9 nucleotides align to TRBD1. Looked up from germline, CDR1 is SGHAT and CDR2 is FQNNGV. The CDR3 has 15 residues. V dropped 4 bases and J dropped 0; count of bases not matched to a gene: 4. The CDR3 DNA reads as TGTGCCAGCAGCTCCACGACAGGGGGCTCCTACGAGCAGTACTTC. Translated, it gives CASSSTTGGSYEQYF.

At least ten counts were recorded for this clonotype. The gene calls are TRBV2 and TRBJ1-4; tentatively, D is TRBD1 (6 bases). CDR3 length: 12 amino acids. V was trimmed by 7 bases and J by 8 bases, leaving 11 bases between them. Germline lookup yields CDR1 SNHLY and CDR2 FYNNEI. DNA for the CDR3: TGTGCCAGCAACAGGGAAGGGGAAAAACTGTTTTTT. Translating it yields CASNREGEKLFF.

The sample holds many counts of this clonotype. The genes are TRBV11-2 and TRBJ2-7, with 9 positions matching TRBD2. Germline CDR1 and CDR2: SGHAT and FQNNGV. V trimming: 3 bases; J trimming: 2 bases; junction bases outside the gene matches: 2. The CDR3 contains 14 residues. The CDR3 bases are TGTGCCAGCAGCTTGACTAGCGGCCCCTACGAGCAGTACTTC. Residues: CASSLTSGPYEQYF.

This clonotype was observed at least ten times. V and J are TRBV20-1 and TRBJ1-1; 10 bases are a match to TRBD1. CDR3 size: 13 residues. Germline V lookup: CDR1 DFQATT, CDR2 SNEGSKA (reference sequence). The junction had 6 bases not matched to a gene; V was cut back by 5 bases and J by 6 bases. The CDR3 sequence: CSAGQGDMAEAFF. The CDR3 nucleotides are TGCAGTGCTGGACAGGGGGACATGGCTGAAGCTTTCTTT.

This clonotype was seen repeatedly, ten times or more. The gene calls are TRBV5-1 and TRBJ2-1; 15 bases line up with TRBD2. This CDR3 comprises 19 residues. Per the germline V gene, CDR1 is SGHRS and CDR2 is YFSETQ. V shed 1 base, J shed 0 bases, and the junction held 5 bases outside the gene matches. The CDR3 region is CASSLFGLAGGPSYNEQFF. The CDR3 bases are TGCGCCAGCAGCTTGTTTGGACTAGCGGGAGGGCCCTCCTACAATGAGCAGTTCTTC.

In this sample, this clonotype turned up many times. CDR3 DNA: TGCAGTGCTAGAGATCTCAGGGGTAATTCACCCCTCCACTTT. This sequence encodes CSARDLRGNSPLHF. The V call is TRBV20-1, the J call TRBJ1-6; tentative D call: TRBD1 (6 bases). The CDR3 covers 14 residues. V gave up 0 bases and J gave up 6 bases, with 9 bases separating them. CDR1 DFQATT and CDR2 SNEGSKA come from the germline V gene (reference sequence).

This clonotype was counted ten times or more. This chain links TRBV2 with TRBJ1-1, with D hard to call. V was cut by 8 bases and J by 8 bases, with 12 bases left in between. This CDR3 has 11 residues. Germline-derived CDR1 and CDR2 are SNHLY and FYNNEI. CDR3 in amino acids: CASRPEVEAFF. As DNA, the CDR3 is TGTGCCAGCCGCCCCGAGGTAGAAGCTTTCTTT.

The genes are TRBV6-1 and TRBJ1-6; no reliable D call. The CDR3 runs to 14 residues. V lost 1 base and J lost 8, with 9 bases in between. Germline CDR1 and CDR2: MNHNS and SASEGT. CDR3 DNA: TGTGCCAGCAGTGAAGTACCGAGAGATTCACCCCTCCACTTT. Translated, it gives CASSEVPRDSPLHF.

This clonotype was recorded at least ten times. This rearrangement joins TRBV10-3 to TRBJ2-5, with 7 bases aligning to TRBD2. V was pared by 8 bases and J by 2 bases, with 8 bases of the junction left unmatched. Per the germline V gene, CDR1 is ENHRY and CDR2 is SYGVKD. The CDR3 extends over 14 amino acids. CDR3 loop: CAIRDGRSQETQYF. The CDR3 bases are TGTGCCATCCGGGACGGGAGGTCACAAGAGACCCAGTACTTC.

At least ten counts were recorded for this clonotype. The V gene is TRBV28, the J gene TRBJ2-3, with D unresolved. Trimming took off 8 bases at V and 2 bases at J, with 8 bases between the two ends. This CDR3 contains 12 residues. The germline V gene encodes CDR1 MDHEN and CDR2 SYDVKM. Written as DNA, the CDR3 is TGTGCCAGCGAGGCGCTCACAGATACGCAGTATTTT. Its protein product is CASEALTDTQYF.

This clonotype was recorded at least ten times. The CDR3 protein is CASSEGKGTEAFF. The CDR3 coding sequence is TGTGCCAGCAGTGAAGGGAAAGGCACTGAAGCTTTCTTT. This chain links TRBV2 with TRBJ1-1; D is undetermined. V was shortened by 1 base and J by 4 bases, with 7 bases between the two germline ends. The CDR3 is made up of 13 amino acids. From germline, CDR1 is SNHLY and CDR2 FYNNEI.

This clonotype has more than one count but fewer than ten. The V call is TRBV12-3 or TRBV12-4, the J call TRBJ2-1; D could derive from TRBD1 or TRBD2 (5 bases each). V lost 4 bases, J lost 5 bases, and 15 bases lay in between. The CDR3 extends over 15 amino acids. In nucleotides, the CDR3 is TGTGCCAGCAGTTACCGGGACCCAAACGACAATGAGCAGTTCTTC. Amino acids: CASSYRDPNDNEQFF.

This clonotype was observed at least ten times. The chain has TRBV6-1 and TRBJ2-7, with TRBD2 matching over 8 bases. The V gene end was trimmed by 7 bases and the J gene end by 2 bases; junction bases not matched to a gene: 7. This CDR3 has 14 residues. Germline assignment: CDR1 MNHNS and CDR2 SASEGT. The CDR3 DNA sequence: TGTGCCAGCAAGGTGGCGGGAGGTACCTACGAGCAGTACTTC. It translates to CASKVAGGTYEQYF.

This clonotype was found many times. The chain links TRBV20-1 to TRBJ2-1; D possibly uses TRBD1 or TRBD2 (5 bases each). From germline, CDR1 is DFQATT and CDR2 SNEGSKA (reference sequence). This CDR3 has 14 residues. The CDR3 DNA follows: TGCAGCGCCAACGATCCGGGACGGTACAATGAGCAGTTCTTC. Translating gives CSANDPGRYNEQFF.

The chain carries TRBV18 and TRBJ1-1; 7 bases line up with TRBD1. This CDR3 region has 14 residues. V lost 6 bases and J lost 1; bases outside the gene matches: 5. Per germline, CDR1 KGHSH and CDR2 LQKENI. In DNA, the CDR3 is TGTGCCAGCTCCGGGACAGAGGAGAACACTGAAGCTTTCTTT. Encoded protein: CASSGTEENTEAFF.